The source of this TCR beta chain is a study of regulatory T cells in long-lasting Graves disease. Overall study: Positivity for TSH receptor antibodies plus over 5 years of antithyroid drugs meant persistent Graves' disease.

The CDR3 consists of 14 residues. V dropped 2 bases and J dropped 6 bases, with 13 bases sitting between them. CDR1 MDHEN and CDR2 SYDVKM come from the germline V gene. This clonotype was counted many times. The target antigen is unknown. The time point was: persistent/refractory GD, antithyroid drugs over 5 years with positive TRAb. The TCR library was made from RNA that had been extracted from PBMCs in TRIzol. Building the TCR beta libraries relied on iRepertoire HTBI primers, and CDR3 regions underwent Arm-PCR. MiXCR, applied by TCRdb to the multiplex PCR reads, yields one record per CDR3 protein. In the table there are 350,000 to 500,000 distinct CDR3 sequences, around 20% of which are singletons. Broader study findings: TCR diversity was lower in persistent than newly diagnosed Graves' disease.

The starting material was peripheral blood mononuclear cells (PBMCs), obtained when the disease was refractory, from a patient treated with antithyroid drugs. This TCR derives from a female donor with Graves disease. The chain carries TRBV28 and TRBJ2-5; perhaps TRBD1 as D (6 bases). The CDR3 spells CASSLRQGLKTQYF. CDR3 nucleotides: TGTGCCAGCAGTTTAAGGCAGGGGTTGAAGACCCAGTACTTC.